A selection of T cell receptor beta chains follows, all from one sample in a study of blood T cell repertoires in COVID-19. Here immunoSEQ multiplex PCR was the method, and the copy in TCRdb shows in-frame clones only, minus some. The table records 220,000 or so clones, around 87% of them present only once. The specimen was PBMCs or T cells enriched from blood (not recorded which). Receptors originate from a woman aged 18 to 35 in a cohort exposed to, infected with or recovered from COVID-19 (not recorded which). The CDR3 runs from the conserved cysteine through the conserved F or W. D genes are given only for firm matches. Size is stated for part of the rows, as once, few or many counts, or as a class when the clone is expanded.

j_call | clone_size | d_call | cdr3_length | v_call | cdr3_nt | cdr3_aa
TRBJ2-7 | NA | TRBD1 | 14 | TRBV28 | TGTGCCAGCAGTCTGACAGGGGGACCCTACGAGCAGTACTTC | CASSLTGGPYEQYF
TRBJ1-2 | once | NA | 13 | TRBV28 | TGTGCATCGTTGGGGGCGGTTGGCTATGGCTACACCTTC | CASLGAVGYGYTF
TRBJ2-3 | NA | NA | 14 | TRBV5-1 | TGCGCCAGCAGCTTCCTTCAGGGTGCAGATACGCAGTATTTT | CASSFLQGADTQYF
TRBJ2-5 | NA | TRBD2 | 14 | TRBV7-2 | TGTGCCAGCGGGACTAGCACATCCCCAGAGACCCAGTACTTC | CASGTSTSPETQYF
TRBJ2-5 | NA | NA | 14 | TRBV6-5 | TGTGCCAGCAGTAACCGGGGGACCAAAGAGACCCAGTACTTC | CASSNRGTKETQYF
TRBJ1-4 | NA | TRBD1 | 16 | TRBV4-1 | TGCGCCAGCAGCCTAAGGACAGGGGGCATCGGAGGGGAACTGTTTTTT | CASSLRTGGIGGELFF
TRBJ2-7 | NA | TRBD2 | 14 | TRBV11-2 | TGTGCCAGCAGCCTTGGACTAGACTCCTACGAGCAGTACTTC | CASSLGLDSYEQYF
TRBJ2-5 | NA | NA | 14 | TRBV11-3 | TGTGCCAGCAGCCACCAGGGGTCGGGAGAGACCCAGTACTTC | CASSHQGSGETQYF
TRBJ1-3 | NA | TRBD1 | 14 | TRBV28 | TGTGCCAGCAGTTCGACAGGGGTCGGAAACACCATATATTTT | CASSSTGVGNTIYF
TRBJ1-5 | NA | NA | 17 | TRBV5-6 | TGTGCCAGCAGCTTGTGGGAGGGGGATTATAGCAATCAGCCCCAGCATTTT | CASSLWEGDYSNQPQHF
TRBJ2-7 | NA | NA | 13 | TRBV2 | TGTGCCAGCAGCGGTACACAGGGGGGGAACCAGTACTTC | CASSGTQGGNQYF
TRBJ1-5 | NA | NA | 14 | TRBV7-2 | TGTGCCAGCAGCTTAGGTGGAGGCAATCAGCCCCAGCATTTT | CASSLGGGNQPQHF
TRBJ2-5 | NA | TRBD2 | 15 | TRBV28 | TGTGCCAGCAGTTTAACTAGCGTCGGTGGGGAGACCCAGTACTTC | CASSLTSVGGETQYF
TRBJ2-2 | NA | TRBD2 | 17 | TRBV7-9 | TGTGCCAGCAGCTTAGGTGATAGCGGGGTCGACACCGGGGAGCTGTTTTTT | CASSLGDSGVDTGELFF
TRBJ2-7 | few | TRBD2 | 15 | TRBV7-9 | TGTGCCAGCAGCTTAGCCTACGGGAGGGAGTACGAGCAGTACTTC | CASSLAYGREYEQYF
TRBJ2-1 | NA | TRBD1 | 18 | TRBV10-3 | TGTGCCATCAGTGAGTCCCAGGGGGCGCGGGTCTCCTACAATGAGCAGTTCTTC | CAISESQGARVSYNEQFF
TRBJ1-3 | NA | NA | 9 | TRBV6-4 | TGTGCCAGCGGGGAGACCATATATTTT | CASGETIYF
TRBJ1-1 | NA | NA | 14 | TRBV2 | TGTGCCAGCAGGGAGGGACGGATGAACACTGAAGCTTTCTTT | CASREGRMNTEAFF
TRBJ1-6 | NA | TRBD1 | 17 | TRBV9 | TGTGCCAGCAGCGTAGGAAGCGGGACAGGAGTTAATTCACCCCTCCACTTT | CASSVGSGTGVNSPLHF
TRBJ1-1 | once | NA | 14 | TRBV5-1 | TGCGCCAGCAGCTTGGAGGTGGGAGGCGCTGAAGCTTTCTTT | CASSLEVGGAEAFF
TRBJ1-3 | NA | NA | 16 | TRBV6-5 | TGTGCCAGCAGTTATTCGGGACAACGTCTTGGAAACACCATATATTTT | CASSYSGQRLGNTIYF
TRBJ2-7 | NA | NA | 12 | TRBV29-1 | TGCAGCGCCGAAGCCCCCTCCTACGAGCAGTACTTC | CSAEAPSYEQYF
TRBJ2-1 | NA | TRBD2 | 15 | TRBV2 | TGTGCCAGCAGTGCGACTAGCGGGAATCGAAATGAGCAGTTCTTC | CASSATSGNRNEQFF
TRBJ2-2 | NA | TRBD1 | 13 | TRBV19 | TGTGCCAGTAGTATGCAGGGGGCCGGGGAGCTGTTTTTT | CASSMQGAGELFF